Listed below are T cell receptor beta chains from one sample, sequenced in a study of blood T cell repertoires in COVID-19. TCRdb keeps only in-frame clones here, not all; method: immunoSEQ multiplex PCR. This sample has 200,000 to 250,000 clones, with 85% found just once. Material: peripheral blood. These receptors all come from a woman in her seventies with COVID-19, enrolled during active disease. The CDR3 runs from the conserved cysteine through the conserved F or W. Each record gives: CDR3 protein, CDR3 DNA, J gene, V gene, clone size, D gene. D genes are given only for firm matches. Size values are once, few and many counts, or a class for expanded clones, and some rows have none.

CASSLDRSGNTIYF,TGTGCCAGCAGCTTAGATCGCTCTGGAAACACCATATATTTT,TRBJ1-3,TRBV11-2,-,-
CASSYSQVGYEQYF,TGTGCCAGCAGTTACAGCCAGGTGGGTTACGAGCAGTACTTC,TRBJ2-7,TRBV6-5,-,-
CASSLDTSVRRF,TGTGCCAGCAGCTTAGATACTAGCGTCCGTCGATTC,TRBJ2-7,TRBV7-9,-,TRBD2
CASSKGLAGGQRTYEQYF,TGTGCCAGCAGCAAGGGACTAGCGGGGGGTCAAAGGACCTACGAGCAGTACTTC,TRBJ2-7,TRBV21-1,-,-
CTSSQDHPFGGSPLHF,TGCACCAGCAGCCAAGACCACCCCTTCGGGGGTTCACCCCTCCACTTT,TRBJ1-6,TRBV1,few,-
CASNPGQGGNYGYTF,TGTGCCAGCAACCCAGGACAGGGAGGGAACTATGGCTACACCTTC,TRBJ1-2,TRBV6-5,few,TRBD1
CASSPPPVPNTGELFF,TGTGCCAGTAGTCCCCCCCCGGTTCCAAACACCGGGGAGCTGTTTTTT,TRBJ2-2,TRBV19,-,-
CAISDPRGLGTEAFF,TGTGCCATCAGTGACCCCAGGGGGCTAGGGACTGAAGCTTTCTTT,TRBJ1-1,TRBV10-3,-,TRBD1
CASSLTSGRTYNEQFF,TGTGCCAGCAGCTTGACTAGCGGGAGGACCTACAATGAGCAGTTCTTC,TRBJ2-1,TRBV5-4,-,TRBD2
CASSTGTGSYEQYF,TGTGCCAGTAGCACCGGGACAGGGTCCTACGAGCAGTACTTC,TRBJ2-7,TRBV19,-,TRBD1
CASLPSLLGGPVGETQYF,TGTGCCAGCCTCCCCTCTCTACTCGGGGGGCCGGTCGGAGAGACCCAGTACTTC,TRBJ2-5,TRBV2,-,-
CASSYNRGDTEAFF,TGTGCCAGCAGTTACAACAGGGGGGACACTGAAGCTTTCTTT,TRBJ1-1,TRBV6-6,-,TRBD1
CASSNGRGLRSTEAFF,TGTGCCAGTAGTAATGGCAGGGGGCTTAGGAGCACTGAAGCTTTCTTT,TRBJ1-1,TRBV19,-,TRBD1
CASSLDRAYEQYF,TGTGCCAGCAGCTTGGACAGGGCCTACGAGCAGTACTTC,TRBJ2-7,TRBV7-9,-,TRBD1
CAISDSTSGSRYKQYF,TGTGCCATCAGTGATAGTACTAGCGGGAGTAGGTACAAGCAGTACTTC,TRBJ2-7,TRBV10-3,-,TRBD2
CASSLLNTPGGYTF,TGTGCCAGCAGCCTACTAAACACTCCGGGGGGCTACACCTTC,TRBJ1-2,TRBV7-9,-,-
CASSGTKQGTSYGYTF,TGTGCCAGCAGTGGGACCAAACAGGGGACCAGCTATGGCTACACCTTC,TRBJ1-2,TRBV2,-,TRBD1